Listed below are T cell receptor beta chains from one sample, sequenced in a study of blood T cell repertoires in COVID-19. Produced via immunoSEQ multiplex PCR; TCRdb's table is partial and in-frame only. The sample yields about 300,000 clones, approximately 88% seen once. Sequencing was done on a sample of peripheral blood. These receptors all stem from a woman between 25 and 40 years old who had recovered from COVID-19. Both conserved end residues are part of each CDR3. Fields, in order: V gene, J gene, clone size, D gene, CDR3 protein, CDR3 DNA. The D gene is left open where the match is weak. Size tells how often a clone was seen (once, few, many) or the class of an expanded clone, and some rows leave it out.

TRBV27	TRBJ1-1	once	-	CASSPSRLTDEAFF	TGTGCCAGCAGTCCGTCCCGGCTGACAGATGAAGCTTTCTTT
TRBV9	TRBJ2-5	-	-	CASSVDDGLTQYF	TGTGCCAGCAGCGTAGACGACGGGTTGACCCAGTACTTC
TRBV5-1	TRBJ2-7	-	TRBD2	CASRPTSGSYEQYF	TGCGCCAGCAGGCCTACTAGCGGCTCCTACGAGCAGTACTTC
TRBV28	TRBJ1-6	few	-	CASSRPDRYNSPLHF	TGTGCCAGCAGTCGACCAGACAGGTATAATTCACCCCTCCACTTT
TRBV12-3/TRBV12-4	TRBJ1-1	-	TRBD1	CASSQAGTGRAFF	TGTGCCAGCAGTCAAGCCGGGACAGGGAGAGCTTTCTTT
TRBV28	TRBJ2-7	-	-	CASSSWGAISYEQYF	TGTGCCAGCAGTTCCTGGGGAGCGATATCCTACGAGCAGTACTTC
TRBV20-1	TRBJ1-6	-	-	CSASLGVSYNSPLHF	TGCAGTGCTAGTCTAGGGGTTTCCTATAATTCACCCCTCCACTTT
TRBV3-1/TRBV3-2	TRBJ2-1	-	TRBD2	CASSQSTSGYNEQFF	TGTGCCAGCAGCCAATCTACTAGCGGATACAATGAGCAGTTCTTC
TRBV15	TRBJ1-1	-	-	CATRKEQHNTEAFF	TGTGCCACCAGAAAGGAGCAACATAACACTGAAGCTTTCTTT
TRBV29-1	TRBJ1-4	-	-	CSVEGVEGGSEKLFF	TGCAGCGTTGAAGGCGTCGAGGGGGGGAGTGAAAAACTGTTTTTT
TRBV4-2	TRBJ2-7	-	-	CASSQDDLPGYEQYF	TGTGCCAGCAGCCAAGACGACTTGCCGGGCTACGAGCAGTACTTC
TRBV5-1	TRBJ1-2	-	TRBD1	CASSLGGTGFGYGYTF	TGCGCCAGCAGCTTGGGGGGGACAGGGTTCGGCTATGGCTACACCTTC
TRBV28	TRBJ2-2	-	-	CASSLLDSPGELFF	TGTGCCAGCAGTTTATTGGACAGTCCCGGGGAGCTGTTTTTT
TRBV5-1	TRBJ2-3	-	TRBD2	CASSVGTNTDTQYF	TGCGCCAGCAGCGTCGGGACTAACACAGATACGCAGTATTTT
TRBV28	TRBJ1-4	-	-	CASSLGGNFNEKLFF	TGTGCCAGCAGTTTGGGGGGAAATTTTAATGAAAAACTGTTTTTT
TRBV7-2	TRBJ2-3	-	-	CASSYYLSTDTQYF	TGTGCCAGCAGCTACTACCTGAGCACAGATACGCAGTATTTT
TRBV18	TRBJ2-1	-	-	CASSSDRDYNEQFF	TGTGCCAGCTCCTCGGACAGAGACTACAATGAGCAGTTCTTC
TRBV19	TRBJ1-5	many	TRBD1	CASSIAPRGQGQPQHF	TGTGCCAGTAGTATAGCCCCCAGGGGGCAGGGGCAGCCCCAGCATTTT
TRBV7-2	TRBJ2-2	-	-	CASSLAVRGNTGELFF	TGTGCCAGCAGCTTAGCTGTGCGGGGGAACACCGGGGAGCTGTTTTTT
TRBV3-1/TRBV3-2	TRBJ1-2	-	TRBD1	CASRTGGGGYTF	TGTGCCAGCAGGACAGGGGGCGGTGGCTACACCTTC
TRBV28	TRBJ2-3	-	TRBD2	CATKWTSGGDTQYF	TGTGCCACCAAGTGGACTAGCGGGGGGGATACGCAGTATTTT
TRBV28	TRBJ1-2	-	-	CASSSQPTGVSGYTF	TGTGCCAGCAGTTCGCAACCTACAGGTGTCTCTGGCTACACCTTC
TRBV5-6	TRBJ1-5	-	-	CASCRRGVLNQPQHF	TGTGCCTCGTGCCGCAGGGGAGTGTTAAATCAGCCCCAGCATTTT
TRBV7-8	TRBJ1-1	-	-	CASSVTVSGEAFF	TGTGCCAGCAGCGTCACGGTGTCGGGTGAAGCTTTCTTT
TRBV5-8	TRBJ2-3	-	TRBD1	CASSLGTGGRTDTQYF	TGTGCCAGCAGCTTAGGGACAGGGGGCAGGACAGATACGCAGTATTTT
TRBV27	TRBJ2-1	few	TRBD2	CASSTPGTSDNNEQFF	TGTGCCAGCTCTACCCCCGGGACTAGCGATAACAATGAGCAGTTCTTC
TRBV28	TRBJ1-2	few	-	CASRSSIGGGYTF	TGTGCCAGCAGGTCGTCGATCGGGGGTGGCTACACCTTC
TRBV9	TRBJ1-6	-	TRBD1	CASSPYQGTGLGSPLHF	TGTGCCAGCAGCCCCTACCAGGGGACAGGGTTAGGTTCACCCCTCCACTTT
TRBV4-2	TRBJ1-6	-	-	CASSQDLQGSYNSPLHF	TGTGCCAGCAGCCAAGATCTGCAGGGCTCCTATAATTCACCCCTCCACTTT
TRBV4-2	TRBJ2-2	few	-	CASSQEGRTGELFF	TGTGCCAGCAGCCAAGAGGGGCGGACCGGGGAGCTGTTTTTT
TRBV4-1	TRBJ1-6	-	TRBD1	CASSNDRVGGSPLHF	TGCGCCAGCAGCAACGACAGGGTCGGTGGTTCACCCCTCCACTTT